The 10 T cell receptor beta chains below were found in one sample sequenced in a study of blood T cell repertoires in COVID-19. Assay used: immunoSEQ multiplex PCR; TCRdb lists only in-frame clones, some missing. The table shows about 120,000 clones, with around 78% occurring only once. Sequences were obtained from peripheral blood. The receptors shown here come from a man under 40 with acute or convalescent COVID-19.

As concerns this clone: Other DNA sequences in this specimen translate into the identical CDR3. The J gene is TRBJ2-7, the V gene TRBV7-9, with a tentative D call TRBD1 (6 bases). The CDR3 loop spans 12 amino acids. Trimming shortened V by 5 bases and J by 4 bases, and 9 bases separated the two germline ends. Germline CDR1 is SEHNR and CDR2 is FQNEAQ (reference sequence). Written as DNA, the CDR3 is TGTGCCAGCAGCCTACAGGGTTACGAGCAGTACTTC. It translates to CASSLQGYEQYF.

The J gene is TRBJ2-7, the V gene TRBV5-1; D perhaps matches TRBD2 (6 bases). Germline V CDR1 and CDR2: SGHRS, YFSETQ. The CDR3 has 15 residues. V lost 4 bases and J lost 2, with 16 bases in between. In nucleotides, the CDR3 is TGCGCCAGCAGCGAGGAGGGGCAGGGTACCTACGAGCAGTACGTC. Translating it yields CASSEEGQGTYEQYV.

The rearrangement joins TRBV14 to TRBJ1-4, with 9 bases fitting TRBD1. Per the germline V gene, CDR1 is SGHDN and CDR2 is FVKESK. The CDR3 consists of 17 residues. V dropped 1 base and J dropped 6; count of bases not matched to a gene: 9. In DNA form, the CDR3 reads TGTGCCAGCAGCCAAGTCCCGGGACAGGGATGGGATGAAAAACTGTTTTTT. Translating gives CASSQVPGQGWDEKLFF.

This rearrangement joins TRBV7-8 to TRBJ1-2; D not resolved. Deletions cut 2 bases from V and 4 bases from J, with 8 bases between. Germline CDR1 reads SGHVS; CDR2 reads FQNEAQ. CDR3 size: 13 residues. CDR3 DNA sequence: TGTGCCAGCAGCTTATTCCGGGTCTATGGCTACACCTTC. It encodes CASSLFRVYGYTF.

The CDR3 loop reads CASRLQGALNYGYTF. The CDR3 bases are TGTGCCAGTAGACTACAGGGGGCGCTGAACTATGGCTACACCTTC. The V gene is TRBV19, the J gene TRBJ1-2, with TRBD1 matching over 9 bases. The V segment lost 6 bases and the J segment 2 bases; nucleotides outside the gene matches: 7. Germline assignment: CDR1 LNHDA and CDR2 SQIVND (reference sequence). This CDR3 contains 15 residues.

V gene TRBV4-1 combines with J gene TRBJ1-1; 8 bases are shared with TRBD1. CDR3 length equals 14 residues. CDR1 is MGHRA, CDR2 YSYEKL, per germline. V dropped 1 base and J dropped 6; count of bases not matched to a gene: 4. The CDR3 sequence is CASSQVADRAEAFF. The CDR3 bases are TGCGCCAGCAGCCAAGTCGCGGACAGGGCTGAAGCTTTCTTT.

The chain employs TRBV19 and TRBJ1-3; unclear D gene. The V gene lost 6 bases and the J gene lost 0 bases, with 9 bases spanning the gap. Germline CDR1 is LNHDA and CDR2 is SQIVND (reference sequence). The CDR3 spans 14 residues. The CDR3 bases are TGTGCCAGTAGCCAACAGTCCTCTGGAAACACCATATATTTT. Translated, it gives CASSQQSSGNTIYF.

CDR3 coding DNA: TGTGCCAGCAGCGGGGGGCCGGTCTATGGCTACACCTTC. It encodes CASSGGPVYGYTF. This sequence joins TRBV9 and TRBJ1-2, with a tentative D call TRBD1 (6 bases). Germline CDR1 reads SGDLS; CDR2 reads YYNGEE. The CDR3 extends over 13 amino acids. V lost 3 bases and J 4 bases, leaving 10 bases between the germline ends.

The V call is TRBV7-3, the J call TRBJ2-3; TRBD1 might be the D (6 bases). The germline V gene has CDR1 SGHTA and CDR2 FQGTGA. The CDR3 has 14 amino acids. V was cut by 5 bases and J by 4 bases, with 13 bases left in between. The CDR3 protein is CASSQGRGADTQYF. The CDR3 DNA follows: TGTGCCAGCAGCCAAGGCAGGGGCGCAGATACGCAGTATTTT.

The gene calls are TRBV13 and TRBJ2-7; 9 bases match TRBD2. The V gene end was trimmed by 9 bases and the J gene end by 0 bases; junction bases not matched to a gene: 6. The germline V gene encodes CDR1 PRHDT and CDR2 FYEKMQ (reference sequence). The CDR3 runs 14 residues. In DNA, the CDR3 is TGTGCCAGGAAACTAGCGGGTAGCTCCTACGAGCAGTACGTC. Translating gives CARKLAGSSYEQYV.